The rows below give T cell receptor beta chains drawn from one sample of a study of post-analysis software for immune sequencing data. TCRdb processed the PCR reads anew with MiXCR; each CDR3 protein has one entry. The sample shows hundreds of thousands of distinct CDR3 sequences, 30% of them seen only once. The material sequenced was blood. All receptors come from a girl under 18 with multiple sclerosis. Each CDR3 is given with its conserved first and last residue. A D gene is named only where the DNA matches it firmly. Size values are once, few and many counts, or a class for expanded clones, and some rows have none.

clone_size v_call d_call cdr3_aa
- TRBV3-1 - CASSHGQIYNSPLHF
- TRBV28 TRBD1 CAIQAAGQGARGEQFF
few TRBV20-1 - CSARDDGPGWVYGYTF
- TRBV5-1 - CASSLGLTEAFF
many TRBV28 TRBD2 CASRSGGNYNEQFF
- TRBV4-1 - CASSQVGLTTDTQYF
- TRBV25-1 - CASSEGFRKVNEQFF
many TRBV11-2 - CASSSRTVGEQFF
- TRBV20-1 TRBD2 CSADRLAANEQFF
- TRBV7-2 - CASSSSGAWGGSSEQFF
few TRBV20-1 TRBD1 CSARPGQVNTEAFF
- TRBV3-1 - CASSRRVEGDEQFF
few TRBV6-1 - CASSERGNQPQHF
few TRBV18 TRBD2 CASSPSGRGGHDEQFF
- TRBV20-1 - CSALGTADEQFF
many TRBV9 - CASSVDGSRDNEQFF
- TRBV7-2 TRBD1 CASSLGGSGQGGIHTQYF
few TRBV12-3/TRBV12-4 - CASRTRGTGANVLTF
few TRBV27 TRBD2 CASSSGTSGSDEQFF
few TRBV2 - CASGGVTDQETQYF
- TRBV20-1 TRBD2 CSAAPGLAGAETQYF
- TRBV14 TRBD2 CASSQGPGGPTDTQYF
- TRBV20-1 - CSARVAGANVLTF
few TRBV4-3 TRBD1 CASSQFTGGGQPQHF
- TRBV12-3/TRBV12-4 TRBD1 CASSAQGAGAFF
few TRBV28 TRBD1 CASSKGQGREKLFF
many TRBV20-1 TRBD1 CSATGQTYEQYF
- TRBV9 TRBD1 CASSVDGTASTDTQYF
few TRBV28 - CASSSGSFETQHF
few TRBV7-9 TRBD2 CASSSHGEKLADTYEQYF
- TRBV7-9 - CASSRGGSEQFF
- TRBV20-1 TRBD2 CSLAITGGVDTQYF
- TRBV29-1 - CSGRRGTQETQYF
- TRBV10-3 - CAIRDGLTDTQYF
few TRBV7-2 TRBD2 CASSLLVPSGNHEQYF
- TRBV18 - CASSPRGNSEKNIQYF
few TRBV5-1 - CASSTLGSANYGYTF
- TRBV24-1 TRBD2 CVTSDPGLGTYNEQFF
few TRBV29-1 TRBD1 CSVETGDVHTF
- TRBV10-3 - CAISDLKGGSTDTQYF
few TRBV7-9 TRBD1 CASSLATGIFEKLFF
- TRBV4-3 - CASSQDSSGEQFF
few TRBV5-5 TRBD2 CASSRDSGGSYEQYF
- TRBV29-1 TRBD1 CSVAGQGKIPYEQYF
many TRBV20-1 - CSASDPGVGNEQFF
many TRBV20-1 - CSATAGGVPEQFF
- TRBV5-1 - CASTRSGETQYF
- TRBV5-1 - CASSFDPAETRYF